These 30 T cell receptor beta chains were sequenced from one sample in a study of regulatory T cells in long-lasting Graves disease. TCR beta libraries were built with iRepertoire HTBI primers and Arm-PCR of CDR3 regions. Via MiXCR, TCRdb re-called the multiplex PCR reads, giving one row per CDR3 protein. The sample consists of 580,000 or so distinct CDR3 sequences, around 16% of them appearing once. Sample time point: newly diagnosed GD, antithyroid drugs for less than 3 months. Generation of the TCR library employed RNA extracted from PBMCs. This sample was also put to use in a study of T cells in Graves' hyperthyroidism and ophthalmopathy.

Sequencing used peripheral blood mononuclear cells (PBMCs), obtained at new diagnosis, from a patient treated with antithyroid drugs. Source of these receptors: a man aged 18 to 29 with Graves disease.

This clonotype was recorded at least ten times. As DNA, the CDR3 is TGTGCCAGCTCACCGAGCGGGGCCCCCAATAGCAATCAGCCCCAGCATTTT. Its translation: CASSPSGAPNSNQPQHF. This chain links TRBV18 with TRBJ1-5; possible D gene TRBD1, 5 bases. The germline gives CDR1 KGHSH, CDR2 LQKENI. The CDR3 length is 17 residues. V was shortened by 3 bases and J by 0 bases, with 15 bases between the two germline ends.

In its sample, this clonotype was seen many times. The rearrangement joins TRBV2 to TRBJ2-7; a weak D match, TRBD1 (5 bases). Germline CDR1 and CDR2: SNHLY and FYNNEI. Trimming took 6 bases from V and 0 from J, leaving 15 bases between them. The CDR3 has 15 amino acids. The CDR3 sequence: CASSPPDILSYEQYF. In DNA, the CDR3 is TGTGCCAGCAGCCCCCCGGACATTCTCTCCTACGAGCAGTACTTC. The variable domain in full, completed from reference TRBV2 and TRBJ2-7, reads EPEVTQTPSHQVTQMGQEVILRCVPISNHLYFYWYRQILGQKVEFLVSFYNNEISEKSEIFDDQFSVERPDGSNFTLKIRSTKLEDSAMYFCASSPPDILSYEQYFGPGTRLTVT.

This clonotype occurred a few times. The chain employs TRBV20-1 and TRBJ2-1; D uncertain. Trimming cost V 5 bases and J 6 bases, with 14 bases left between them. CDR1 and CDR2 from the germline V gene are DFQATT and SNEGSKA (reference sequence). The CDR3 loop spans 13 amino acids. This chain's CDR3 is CSAVGPVVNEQFF. In DNA, the CDR3 is TGCAGTGCTGTTGGACCAGTTGTCAATGAGCAGTTCTTC.

V gene TRBV30 combines with J gene TRBJ2-1, with D uncertain. Germline V gene data show CDR1 as GTSNPN and CDR2 as SVGIG (reference sequence). CDR3 length equals 14 residues. V dropped 2 bases and J dropped 0 bases, with 8 bases sitting between them. This CDR3 is CAWSWSGSYNEQFF. CDR3 DNA sequence: TGTGCCTGGAGTTGGTCAGGCTCCTACAATGAGCAGTTCTTC.

This clonotype was found many times. The V call is TRBV12-3 or TRBV12-4, the J call TRBJ2-4; D unresolved. The CDR3 is made up of 15 amino acids. V gave up 5 bases and J gave up 1 base, with 12 bases separating them. CDR3 DNA: TGTGCCAGCAGTCCGCCGACTTCGGCCAAAAACATTCAGTACTTC. Translation: CASSPPTSAKNIQYF.

In its sample, this clonotype was seen a few times. This chain links TRBV11-2 with TRBJ1-2; possible D gene TRBD1, 6 bases. Trimming left V 5 bases short and J 2 bases short, with 9 bases between. This CDR3 is 13 amino acids long. Germline CDR1 reads SGHAT; CDR2 reads FQNNGV. The CDR3 DNA is TGTGCCAGCAGCGGGGGACAAAACTATGGCTACACCTTC. Its translation is CASSGGQNYGYTF. Together with reference TRBV11-2 and TRBJ1-2, the CDR3 gives the full variable domain: EAGVAQSPRYKIIEKRQSVAFWCNPISGHATLYWYQQILGQGPKLLIQFQNNGVVDDSQLPKDRFSAERLKGVDSTLKIQPAKLEDSAVYLCASSGGQNYGYTFGSGTRLTVV.

CDR3 protein: CASSFWTRLAGETYNEQFF. The CDR3 coding sequence is TGTGCCAGCAGCTTCTGGACACGACTAGCGGGAGAAACCTACAATGAGCAGTTCTTC. This chain uses TRBV5-6 with TRBJ2-1; 12 positions agree with TRBD2. Germline V gene lookup returns CDR1 SGHDT and CDR2 YYEEEE. Trimming removed 2 bases from V and 2 bases from J; junction bases left unmatched: 11. This CDR3 comprises 19 residues.

This clonotype has more than one count but fewer than ten. The CDR3 carries no conserved terminal phenylalanine or tryptophan, so it likely arises from a read error. CDR3 region: CASSQRLDQTSGQYL. The DNA for the CDR3 is TGTGCCAGCAGCCAAAGACTGGACCAGACATCCGGTCAGTACCTC. The rearrangement links TRBV3-1 to TRBJ2-5; D remains ambiguous. This CDR3 spans 15 amino acids. Germline V gene data show CDR1 as LGHDT and CDR2 as YNNKEL (reference sequence). Trimming left V 2 bases short and J 11 bases short, with 21 bases between.

V usage is TRBV30 and J usage is TRBJ1-2, with a tentative D call TRBD1 (5 bases). The germline gives CDR1 GTSNPN, CDR2 SVGIG (reference sequence). V lost 2 bases and J lost 4, with 20 bases in between. CDR3 size: 16 residues. CDR3 sequence reads: CAWSYAGTPGSYGYTF. CDR3 nucleotide sequence: TGTGCCTGGAGTTACGCCGGGACCCCGGGGAGCTATGGCTACACCTTC.

CDR3 sequence: CASSSVTSNEQFF. The CDR3 coding sequence is TGTGCCAGCAGCTCCGTGACCAGCAATGAGCAGTTCTTC. The chain has TRBV7-2 and TRBJ2-1; D remains ambiguous. CDR3 length: 13 amino acids. Germline loops: CDR1 SGHTA, CDR2 FQGNSA. Trimming removed 4 bases at V and 6 bases at J, with 10 bases between.

The chain combines TRBV12-3 or TRBV12-4 with TRBJ2-3, with TRBD2 matching 7 bases. The CDR3 has 16 residues. V trimming: 7 bases; J trimming: 3 bases; junction bases outside the gene matches: 13. The CDR3 here is CASTPRAGEATDTQYF. The CDR3 DNA sequence: TGTGCCAGCACCCCACGGGCGGGAGAAGCAACAGATACGCAGTATTTT.

This clonotype was detected many times. V and J are TRBV7-9 and TRBJ2-7; 7 bases line up with TRBD1. Germline CDR1 and CDR2: SEHNR and FQNEAQ (reference sequence). Trimming cost V 3 bases and J 5 bases; bases outside gene matches: 7. The CDR3 sequence is 14 residues long. CDR3 sequence reads: CASSLGVGGDEQYF. The CDR3 DNA reads TGTGCCAGCAGCTTGGGGGTAGGGGGCGACGAGCAGTACTTC.

V gene TRBV18 combines with J gene TRBJ1-4, with D possibly being TRBD1 (5 bases). V was cut by 4 bases and J by 5 bases, with 14 bases left in between. The germline V gene encodes CDR1 KGHSH and CDR2 LQKENI. The CDR3 length is 15 residues. CDR3 nucleotides: TGTGCCAGCTCACAACCGGGACTGCCGAATGAAAAACTGTTTTTT. Amino acid sequence: CASSQPGLPNEKLFF.

This clonotype occurred many times. This chain joins TRBV27 and TRBJ1-2; D is possibly TRBD1 (6 bases). In germline, CDR1 is MNHEY, CDR2 SMNVEV (reference sequence). This CDR3 is 14 amino acids long. Trimming removed 5 bases at V and 8 bases at J, with 18 bases between. In DNA, the CDR3 is TGTGCCAGCAGTCCCGGGTGGGGGGCCAGGGGCTACACCTTC. Translation gives CASSPGWGARGYTF.

At least ten counts were recorded for this clonotype. The chain has TRBV5-4 and TRBJ2-3; 7 bases align to TRBD1. With 4 bases clipped from V and 0 bases from J, the junction kept 5 bases outside the gene matches. The CDR3 extends over 15 amino acids. Per germline, CDR1 SGHNT and CDR2 YYREEE (reference sequence). The CDR3 sequence is CASSPRQGSTDTQYF. The CDR3 DNA sequence: TGTGCCAGCAGCCCACGACAGGGTAGCACAGATACGCAGTATTTT.

This clonotype was counted at least ten times. V gene TRBV7-2 combines with J gene TRBJ2-2, with D unresolved. Germline V gives CDR1 SGHTA, CDR2 FQGNSA. Trimming stripped 2 bases from V and 3 bases from J, with 4 bases between. This CDR3 spans 13 amino acids. CDR3 bases: TGTGCCAGCAGCTTAAGACACACCGGGGAGCTGTTTTTT. Translated, it gives CASSLRHTGELFF.

A few counts support this clonotype. CDR3 sequence reads: CASSPAERLPAFF. The CDR3 DNA is TGTGCCAGCAGCCCCGCGGAGAGACTACCAGCTTTCTTT. The rearrangement links TRBV7-3 to TRBJ1-1, with unresolved D. V dropped 5 bases and J dropped 10 bases, with 17 bases sitting between them. This CDR3 is built from 13 residues. Germline V lookup: CDR1 SGHTA, CDR2 FQGTGA. The full variable domain, completed using reference TRBV7-3 and TRBJ1-1, is GAGVSQTPSNKVTEKGKYVELRCDPISGHTALYWYRQSLGQGPEFLIYFQGTGAADDSGLPNDRFFAVRPEGSVSTLKIQRTERGDSAVYLCASSPAERLPAFFGQGTRLTVV.

This clonotype was observed at least ten times. The chain uses TRBV11-2 and TRBJ2-7; D is unclear. Trimming took 0 bases from V and 7 from J, leaving 10 bases between them. Germline loops: CDR1 SGHAT, CDR2 FQNNGV. The CDR3 has 13 residues. CDR3 region: CASSLDLGGEQYF. Here the CDR3 DNA reads TGTGCCAGCAGCTTAGATCTCGGCGGAGAGCAGTACTTC.

This clonotype has a count of ten or more. The J gene is TRBJ1-4, the V gene TRBV20-1; the D gene is possibly TRBD1 (6 bases). Germline CDR1 and CDR2: DFQATT and SNEGSKA (reference sequence). The CDR3 totals 13 residues. V was cut by 8 bases and J by 8 bases, with 18 bases left in between. For the CDR3, the DNA is TGCAGTACCCGTATAGAGGGGGGGGAAAAACTGTTTTTT. It codes for CSTRIEGGEKLFF.

This clonotype came up a few times. The chain recombines TRBV7-2 with TRBJ1-2, with 8 bases matching TRBD1. This CDR3 has 15 residues. Losses at the gene ends were 6 bases for V and 4 bases for J; bases not matched to a gene: 10. The V gene's germline CDR1 is SGHTA and CDR2 FQGNSA. Here the CDR3 reads CASRKTDRAFYGYTF. The CDR3 DNA reads as TGTGCCAGCAGAAAAACGGACAGGGCGTTCTATGGCTACACCTTC.

The gene calls are TRBV25-1 and TRBJ1-5; 8 nucleotides match TRBD1. Trimming at V came to 6 bases and at J to 3 bases, leaving 7 bases not matched to a gene. Germline-derived CDR1 and CDR2 are MGHDK and SYGVNS. The CDR3 contains 15 residues. The CDR3 coding sequence is TGTGCCAGCAGCCACCGGACAGGGAACAATCAGCCCCAGCATTTT. Its protein product is CASSHRTGNNQPQHF.

Many counts were recorded for this clonotype. V gene TRBV27 combines with J gene TRBJ2-7; possible D gene TRBD1, 6 bases. This CDR3 spans 15 amino acids. Germline-derived CDR1 and CDR2 are MNHEY and SMNVEV (reference sequence). V was clipped by 0 bases and J by 5 bases, with 14 bases between them. The CDR3: CASSLSGAGLDEQYF. CDR3 sequence (DNA): TGTGCCAGCAGTTTATCGGGGGCAGGGCTTGACGAGCAGTACTTC.

The V call is TRBV2, the J call TRBJ1-6, with a possible D match to TRBD1 (6 bases). Germline V gene lookup returns CDR1 SNHLY and CDR2 FYNNEI. The CDR3 is 14 amino acids. The V end was cut by 2 bases, the J end by 7 bases, with 9 bases between. The CDR3 spells CASSEHRDNSPLHF. CDR3 DNA: TGTGCCAGCAGTGAACACAGGGACAATTCACCCCTCCACTTT.

The chain links TRBV19 to TRBJ2-7; D is perhaps TRBD2 (5 bases). This CDR3 comprises 11 residues. The germline CDR1 and CDR2 sequences are LNHDA and SQIVND (reference sequence). V was trimmed by 5 bases and J by 6 bases, leaving 8 bases between them. In DNA, the CDR3 is TGTGCCAGTAGTGCGGGTAGCGAGCAGTACTTC. Amino acid sequence: CASSAGSEQYF.

The chain joins TRBV9 to TRBJ2-5; D is ambiguous. Between the trimmed V and J ends, which lost 0 bases and 5 bases, there was a span of 14 bases. Germline V gene lookup returns CDR1 SGDLS and CDR2 YYNGEE. The CDR3 totals 15 residues. CDR3 region: CASSVAPSGPETQYF. DNA for the CDR3: TGTGCCAGCAGCGTAGCTCCCTCTGGTCCGGAGACCCAGTACTTC.

This clonotype showed up just a few times. The chain joins TRBV9 to TRBJ1-5; 10 bases map to TRBD1. Germline V CDR1 and CDR2: SGDLS, YYNGEE. V shed 2 bases, J shed 5 bases, and the junction held 4 bases outside the gene matches. There are 15 residues in the CDR3. CDR3 DNA: TGTGCCAGCAGCGTGGGACAGGGGATACATCAGCCCCAGCATTTT. This sequence encodes CASSVGQGIHQPQHF.

Many counts were recorded for this clonotype. V is TRBV29-1 and J is TRBJ2-3; D gene unclear. The V gene's germline CDR1 is SQVTM and CDR2 ANQGSEA. With 5 bases removed from V and 0 bases from J, the gap between germline ends came to 9 bases. The CDR3 extends over 13 amino acids. CDR3 in amino acids: CSVNGRSTDTQYF. CDR3 coding DNA: TGCAGCGTTAACGGGCGGAGCACAGATACGCAGTATTTT.

There are many counts of this clonotype. V is TRBV7-2 and J is TRBJ1-1; TRBD1 is a possible D gene (6 bases). CDR1 is SGHTA, CDR2 FQGNSA, per germline. This CDR3 contains 16 residues. The V end was cut by 5 bases, the J end by 4 bases, with 20 bases between. The CDR3, as DNA: TGTGCCAGCAGCCCACAGGGCGGATTAGAAGGCACTGAAGCTTTCTTT. The encoded protein is CASSPQGGLEGTEAFF.

The chain is built from TRBV28 and TRBJ2-1, with D hard to call. The CDR3 runs to 13 residues. V gave up 3 bases and J gave up 6 bases, with 9 bases separating them. The germline V gene encodes CDR1 MDHEN and CDR2 SYDVKM. The CDR3 spells CASSFRTGNEQFF. DNA of the CDR3: TGTGCCAGCAGTTTTAGGACGGGCAATGAGCAGTTCTTC.

This clonotype was picked up many times. The rearrangement uses TRBV7-9 and TRBJ2-1; TRBD1 is a possible D gene (6 bases). Per germline, CDR1 SEHNR and CDR2 FQNEAQ (reference sequence). The CDR3 has 16 amino acids. V was pared by 3 bases and J by 10 bases, with 22 bases between. CDR3: CASSLSGAAVTLEQFF. DNA of the CDR3: TGTGCCAGCAGCTTGTCAGGGGCGGCCGTTACTCTAGAGCAGTTCTTC.